This T cell receptor beta chain appears in the sequencing data of a study of blood T cell repertoires in COVID-19. At the level of the study: Specimens from acute and convalescent COVID-19 originated in the United States, Italy and Spain. PBMCs, B-cell-depleted T cells, or T cells were the source of the cDNA or gDNA that made up the material.

In the original workflow: Researchers report that nucleated cell counts were estimated from reference gene primer amplification. Data came from immunoSEQ multiplex PCR; TCRdb stores just in-frame clones and leaves some out. V, J and clone size derive from that table, while D and trimming were established from the DNA sequence. Of tens of thousands of clones in the sample, more than 80% were seen once. Germline CDR1 and CDR2: KGHSH and LQKENI. There are 17 residues in the CDR3. Trimming cost V 1 base and J 4 bases; bases outside gene matches: 8. This TCR derives from a woman of 80 years or more with acute or convalescent COVID-19. Material: peripheral blood. V and J are TRBV18 and TRBJ1-5; TRBD1 aligns across 9 bases. The CDR3, as DNA: TGTGCCAGCTCACCACTCAGTCCGGGACAGGGTAATCAGCCCCAGCATTTT. Encoded protein: CASSPLSPGQGNQPQHF.